Each of the 22 T cell receptor beta chains below was sequenced from the same sample in a study of human T cells and chemical hapten exposure. TCRdb fed the RACE reads into MiXCR, producing one record per CDR3 protein. The repertoire includes around 35,000 distinct CDR3 sequences, around 5.9% of them detected once, and 9.5% to 15% sits in the top ten. The time point denotes: healthy volunteer bleed at 6 weeks. Unfractionated whole blood served as the source for total RNA extraction. Sequencing input: whole blood. The source of these receptors is a human donor in good health. Some clones in this sample may be carry-over from other donors' samples.

This sequence joins TRBV18 and TRBJ2-3; no definite D call. V dropped 1 base and J dropped 0 bases, with 8 bases sitting between them. CDR1 is KGHSH, CDR2 LQKENI, per germline. The CDR3 runs to 15 residues. CDR3 nucleotides: TGTGCCAGCTCACCACAAGGTGTTAGCACAGATACGCAGTATTTT. Translation: CASSPQGVSTDTQYF.

A note on this clonotype: This may be a read error: a much more frequent sequence differs by one nucleotide. This chain links TRBV27 with TRBJ2-3, with D uncertain. This CDR3 is built from 16 residues. Germline loops: CDR1 MNHEY, CDR2 SMNVEV (reference sequence). The CDR3: CTSSSTPASQSDTQYF. The CDR3 coding sequence is TGTACCAGCAGTTCTACCCCAGCGTCCCAATCAGATACGCAGTATTTT.

This clonotype was seen repeatedly, ten times or more. This sequence joins TRBV6-2 or TRBV6-3 and TRBJ2-3; no firm D call. CDR1 and CDR2 (germline): MNHEY, SVGEGT. This CDR3 is 16 amino acids long. Trimming cost V 0 bases and J 2 bases, with 12 bases left between them. The CDR3 sequence is CASSYSARLITDTQYF. The CDR3, as DNA: TGTGCCAGCAGTTACTCGGCACGCCTCATCACAGATACGCAGTATTTT.

Only a few counts were recorded for this clonotype. V is TRBV20-1 and J is TRBJ1-4, with TRBD1 matching 10 bases. The CDR3 covers 15 residues. Germline CDR1 is DFQATT and CDR2 is SNEGSKA (reference sequence). Trimming removed 0 bases from V and 5 bases from J; junction bases left unmatched: 3. CDR3 DNA: TGCAGTGCTAGAGAAGGACAGGGGGGGAATGAAAAACTGTTTTTT. This sequence encodes CSAREGQGGNEKLFF.

This clonotype was observed many times. The chain joins TRBV5-1 to TRBJ2-4; 9 bases align to TRBD2. Looked up from germline, CDR1 is SGHRS and CDR2 is YFSETQ. The V gene end was trimmed by 0 bases and the J gene end by 3 bases; junction bases not matched to a gene: 4. CDR3 size: 16 residues. CDR3 amino acids: CASSLEPSGNKNIQYF. DNA for the CDR3: TGCGCCAGCAGCTTGGAGCCTAGCGGGAACAAAAACATTCAGTACTTC. Combining the CDR3 with reference TRBV5-1 and TRBJ2-4 gives the whole variable domain KAGVTQTPRYLIKTRGQQVTLSCSPISGHRSVSWYQQTPGQGLQFLFEYFSETQRNKGNFPGRFSGRQFSNSRSEMNVSTLELGDSALYLCASSLEPSGNKNIQYFGAGTRLSVL.

This clonotype was detected many times. The V and J genes are TRBV9 and TRBJ1-6; a weak D match, TRBD1 (5 bases). The CDR3 covers 16 residues. The germline gives CDR1 SGDLS, CDR2 YYNGEE. The V and J ends lost 0 bases and 7 bases respectively, with 14 bases between them. CDR3 in amino acids: CASSVGVGTENSPLHF. DNA of the CDR3: TGTGCCAGCAGCGTAGGGGTCGGGACCGAAAATTCACCCCTCCACTTT.

This clonotype has ten or more counts. This rearrangement joins TRBV5-1 to TRBJ1-1; no firm D call. Per the germline V gene, CDR1 is SGHRS and CDR2 is YFSETQ. CDR3 size: 14 residues. Trimming took off 3 bases at V and 1 base at J, with 10 bases between the two ends. The CDR3 region is CASSWEVQNTEAFF. Here the CDR3 DNA reads TGCGCCAGCAGCTGGGAGGTCCAGAACACTGAAGCTTTCTTT.

This clonotype was recorded at least ten times. The rearrangement joins TRBV27 to TRBJ2-7, with D perhaps TRBD1 (6 bases). V gave up 6 bases and J gave up 2 bases, with 8 bases separating them. The germline gives CDR1 MNHEY, CDR2 SMNVEV (reference sequence). The CDR3 contains 12 residues. CDR3 protein: CASRTGPYEQYF. The CDR3 DNA is TGTGCCAGCAGGACAGGTCCCTACGAGCAGTACTTC.

There are many counts of this clonotype. The V and J genes are TRBV28 and TRBJ2-5; 9 bases align to TRBD1. CDR1 is MDHEN and CDR2 is SYDVKM in the germline V gene. This CDR3 is built from 14 residues. Germline trimming cut 3 bases from V and 4 bases from J; bases unmatched to any gene: 3. CDR3 region: CASSFGTGRETQYF. The DNA of the CDR3 is TGTGCCAGCAGTTTTGGGACAGGGCGAGAGACCCAGTACTTC.

This clonotype was found many times. The chain carries TRBV20-1 and TRBJ2-3; D is uncertain. Germline CDR1 DFQATT, CDR2 SNEGSKA (reference sequence). V lost 5 bases, J lost 1 base, and 10 bases lay in between. The CDR3 is made up of 13 amino acids. CDR3 coding DNA: TGCAGTGCTGGAGTGATTCGCACAGATACGCAGTATTTT. Encoded protein: CSAGVIRTDTQYF.

Regarding this clonotype: A read error may be the cause here, since a much bigger clone is one base away. The rearrangement links TRBV2 to TRBJ1-1; D perhaps matches TRBD1 (5 bases). V dropped 6 bases and J dropped 3 bases, with 14 bases sitting between them. The CDR3 has 14 residues. The germline V gene encodes CDR1 SNHLY and CDR2 FYNNEI. For the CDR3, the DNA is TGTGCCAGCAGCTTCGTCGACAGCTACACTGAAGCTTTCTTT. This gives the protein CASSFVDSYTEAFF.

This clonotype has a count of ten or more. This chain joins TRBV10-2 and TRBJ2-1, with TRBD2 matching over 9 bases. V shed 0 bases and J 9 bases; nucleotides not matched to a gene: 6. CDR1 is WSHSY, CDR2 SAAADI, per germline. The CDR3 is 15 amino acids. This CDR3 is CASSESTLAGREQFF. The CDR3 coding sequence is TGCGCCAGCAGTGAGTCGACCCTAGCGGGGCGTGAGCAGTTCTTC.

This clonotype was seen at least ten times. V is TRBV20-1 and J is TRBJ2-1; no clear D gene. The CDR3 extends over 10 amino acids. Germline V gene data show CDR1 as DFQATT and CDR2 as SNEGSKA (reference sequence). With 3 bases removed from V and 7 bases from J, the gap between germline ends came to 4 bases. The CDR3 bases are TGCAGTGCTAGTGTGAATGAGCAGTTCTTC. Protein: CSASVNEQFF.

This sequence joins TRBV14 and TRBJ2-3; D not certain. The CDR3 has 13 amino acids. In germline, CDR1 is SGHDN, CDR2 FVKESK. Between the trimmed V and J ends, which lost 0 bases and 3 bases, there was a span of 4 bases. CDR3 loop: CASSQEQTDTQYF. For the CDR3, the DNA is TGTGCCAGCAGCCAAGAGCAAACAGATACGCAGTATTTT.

This clonotype was seen only a few times. This chain connects TRBV30 to TRBJ1-2; 9 nucleotides align to TRBD1. Germline V gene sequence: CDR1 GTSNPN, CDR2 SVGIG (reference sequence). Trimming took 4 bases from V and 2 from J; bases not matched to a gene: 5. CDR3 size: 14 residues. The chain's CDR3 is CAWTPGTGNYGYTF. DNA for the CDR3: TGTGCCTGGACCCCCGGGACAGGGAACTATGGCTACACCTTC. The entire variable domain, with the rest obtained from reference TRBV30 and TRBJ1-2, is as follows: SQTIHQWPATLVQPVGSPLSLECTVEGTSNPNLYWYRQAAGRGLQLLFYSVGIGQISSEVPQNLSASRPQDRQFILSSKKLLLSDSGFYLCAWTPGTGNYGYTFGSGTRLTVV.

This clonotype occurred many times. This rearrangement joins TRBV11-2 to TRBJ2-6, with unresolved D. Germline values: CDR1 SGHAT, CDR2 FQNNGV. Trimming took 0 bases from V and 0 from J, leaving 12 bases between them. The CDR3 is 18 residues long. Here the CDR3 DNA reads TGTGCCAGCAGCTTAGAACCCCCTACTCCCTCTGGGGCCAACGTCCTGACTTTC. Protein product: CASSLEPPTPSGANVLTF.

The V and J genes are TRBV11-2 and TRBJ1-5, with unresolved D. Germline CDR1 SGHAT, CDR2 FQNNGV. There are 13 residues in the CDR3. The ends were cut back, 5 bases at V and 4 bases at J, with 9 bases in the middle. Written as DNA, the CDR3 is TGTGCCAGCAGCCCACAGCCTAATCAGCCCCAGCATTTT. This codes for CASSPQPNQPQHF.

At least ten counts were recorded for this clonotype. The chain couples TRBV5-1 to TRBJ1-3; no clear D. The CDR3 is 14 residues long. The germline V and J ends were trimmed by 4 bases and 2 bases, with 10 bases remaining between them. The V gene's germline CDR1 is SGHRS and CDR2 YFSETQ. The CDR3 coding sequence is TGCGCCAGCAGCCCGGACGGCCCTGGAAACACCATATATTTT. Amino acid sequence: CASSPDGPGNTIYF. The entire variable domain, with the rest obtained from reference TRBV5-1 and TRBJ1-3, is as follows: KAGVTQTPRYLIKTRGQQVTLSCSPISGHRSVSWYQQTPGQGLQFLFEYFSETQRNKGNFPGRFSGRQFSNSRSEMNVSTLELGDSALYLCASSPDGPGNTIYFGEGSWLTVV.

Turning to this clonotype: A much larger clone lies a single base off, so this may be a read error. The chain is built from TRBV7-6 and TRBJ1-2; TRBD1 matches 8 bases. The CDR3 spans 13 residues. Germline V lookup: CDR1 SGHVS, CDR2 FNYEAQ. CDR3 bases: TGTGTCAGCACCGGACAGGGAACAGATGGCTACACCTTC. Translation gives CVSTGQGTDGYTF.

This clonotype was recorded many times. The chain combines TRBV27 with TRBJ2-1, with 7 nucleotides matching TRBD2. Germline-derived CDR1 and CDR2 are MNHEY and SMNVEV (reference sequence). J gave up 0 bases and V 5 bases, and 7 bases lay outside the gene matches. The CDR3 loop spans 16 amino acids. In DNA, the CDR3 is TGTGCCAGCAGTGCAACCGGGAGGAGCTCCTACAATGAGCAGTTCTTC. This gives the protein CASSATGRSSYNEQFF.

In this sample, this clonotype turned up a few times. The J gene is TRBJ2-1, the V gene TRBV11-3; 10 bases fit TRBD1. The J segment lost 8 bases and the V segment lost 5 bases, leaving 9 bases of the junction unmatched. This CDR3 contains 15 residues. Germline V gene data show CDR1 as SGHNT and CDR2 as YENEEA. DNA of the CDR3: TGTGCCAGCAGCCCGCGACAGGGGGCGGTGGATGAGCAGTTCTTC. The encoded protein is CASSPRQGAVDEQFF.

This clonotype was detected many times. The chain combines TRBV6-6 with TRBJ2-3; TRBD2 is a possible D gene (7 bases). The CDR3 has 16 residues. Germline V lookup: CDR1 MNHNY, CDR2 SVGAGI (reference sequence). Between the trimmed V and J ends, which lost 3 bases and 0 bases, there was a span of 13 bases. CDR3 protein: CASSYGGGQSTDTQYF. For the CDR3, the DNA is TGTGCCAGCAGTTATGGGGGGGGGCAGAGCACAGATACGCAGTATTTT.